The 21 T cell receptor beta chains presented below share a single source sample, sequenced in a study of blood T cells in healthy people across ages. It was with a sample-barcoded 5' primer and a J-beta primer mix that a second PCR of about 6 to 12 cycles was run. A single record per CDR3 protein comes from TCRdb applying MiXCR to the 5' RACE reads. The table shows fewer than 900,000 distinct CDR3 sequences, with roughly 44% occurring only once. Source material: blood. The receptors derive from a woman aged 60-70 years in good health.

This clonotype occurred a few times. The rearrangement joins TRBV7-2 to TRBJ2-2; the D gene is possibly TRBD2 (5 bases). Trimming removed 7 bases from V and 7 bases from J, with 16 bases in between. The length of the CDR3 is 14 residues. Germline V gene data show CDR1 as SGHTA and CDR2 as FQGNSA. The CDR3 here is CASTGLGRVGELFF. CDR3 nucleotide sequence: TGTGCCAGCACAGGACTGGGCCGCGTCGGGGAGCTGTTTTTT.

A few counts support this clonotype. The CDR3: CSATGDRYNEQYF. CDR3 bases: TGCAGTGCGACAGGGGACCGATACAATGAGCAGTACTTC. J is TRBJ2-5 and V is TRBV20-1, with 8 positions matching TRBD1. The CDR3 has 13 residues. After removal of 6 bases from V and 11 bases from J, the junction contained 14 bases not matched to a gene. Germline CDR1 is DFQATT and CDR2 is SNEGSKA (reference sequence).

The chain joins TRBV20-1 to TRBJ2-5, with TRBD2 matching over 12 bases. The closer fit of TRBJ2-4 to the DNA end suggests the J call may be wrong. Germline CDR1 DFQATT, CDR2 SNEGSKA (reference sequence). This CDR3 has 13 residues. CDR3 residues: CSALAGGLDIQYF. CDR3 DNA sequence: TGCAGTGCCCTAGCGGGGGGGCTCGACATTCAGTACTTC.

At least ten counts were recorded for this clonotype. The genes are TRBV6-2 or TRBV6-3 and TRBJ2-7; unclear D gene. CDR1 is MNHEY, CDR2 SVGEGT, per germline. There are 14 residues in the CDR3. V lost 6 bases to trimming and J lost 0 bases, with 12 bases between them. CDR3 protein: CASRSDHSSYEQYF. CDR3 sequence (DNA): TGTGCCAGCAGATCCGACCACAGCTCCTACGAGCAGTACTTC.

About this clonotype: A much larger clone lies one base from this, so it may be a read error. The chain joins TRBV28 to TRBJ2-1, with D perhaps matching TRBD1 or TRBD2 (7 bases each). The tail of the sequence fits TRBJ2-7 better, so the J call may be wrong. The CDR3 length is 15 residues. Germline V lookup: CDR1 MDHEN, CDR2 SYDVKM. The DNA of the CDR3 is TGTGCCAGCGGCAGGGGGGGCAGCTCCTACAATGAGCAGTACTTC. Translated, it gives CASGRGGSSYNEQYF.

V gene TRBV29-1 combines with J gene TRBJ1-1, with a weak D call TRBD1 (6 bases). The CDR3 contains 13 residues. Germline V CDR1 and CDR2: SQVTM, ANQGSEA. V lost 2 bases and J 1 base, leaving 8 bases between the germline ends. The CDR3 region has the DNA TGCAGCGTTGAATCCAGGGGGAACACTGAAGCTTTCTTT. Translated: CSVESRGNTEAFF.

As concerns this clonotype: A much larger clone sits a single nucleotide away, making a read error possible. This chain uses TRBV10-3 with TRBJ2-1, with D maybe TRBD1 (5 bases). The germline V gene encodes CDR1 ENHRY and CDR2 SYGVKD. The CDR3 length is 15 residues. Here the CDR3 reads CAISEDTPADKEQFF. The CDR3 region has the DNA TGTGCCATCAGTGAGGACACTCCGGCGGACAAAGAGCAGTTCTTC.

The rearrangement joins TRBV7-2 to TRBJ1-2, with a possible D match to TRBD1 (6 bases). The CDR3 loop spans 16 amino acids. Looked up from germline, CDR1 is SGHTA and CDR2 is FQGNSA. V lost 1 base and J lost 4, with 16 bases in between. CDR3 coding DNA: TGTGCCAGCAGCTTAGGTGCGACAGGCGGGGGCTATGGCTACACCTTC. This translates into CASSLGATGGGYGYTF.

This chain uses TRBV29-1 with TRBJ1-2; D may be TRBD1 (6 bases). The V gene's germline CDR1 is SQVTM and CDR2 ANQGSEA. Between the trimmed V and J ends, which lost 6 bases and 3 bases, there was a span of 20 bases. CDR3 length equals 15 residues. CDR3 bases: TGCAGCGTCGCTATGGGGGGCGCCAGGGACTATGGCTACACCTTC. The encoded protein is CSVAMGGARDYGYTF.

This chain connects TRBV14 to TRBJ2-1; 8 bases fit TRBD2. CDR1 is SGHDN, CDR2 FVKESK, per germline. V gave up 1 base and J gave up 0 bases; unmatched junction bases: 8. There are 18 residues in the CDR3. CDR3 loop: CASSQGPSAGGSYNEQFF. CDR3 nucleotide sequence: TGTGCCAGCAGCCAAGGACCTAGCGCGGGAGGCTCCTACAATGAGCAGTTCTTC.

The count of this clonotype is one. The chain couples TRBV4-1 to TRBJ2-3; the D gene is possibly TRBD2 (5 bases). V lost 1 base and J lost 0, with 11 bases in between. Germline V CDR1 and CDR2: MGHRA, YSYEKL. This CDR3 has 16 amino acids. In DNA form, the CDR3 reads TGCGCCAGCAGCCAAGTTGATGAGGGCAGCACAGATACGCAGTATTTT. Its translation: CASSQVDEGSTDTQYF.

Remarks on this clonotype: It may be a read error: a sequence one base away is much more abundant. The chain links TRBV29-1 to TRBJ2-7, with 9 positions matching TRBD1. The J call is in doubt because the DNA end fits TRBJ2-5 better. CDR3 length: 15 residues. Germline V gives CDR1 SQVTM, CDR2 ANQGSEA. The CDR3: CSVVGTGLPQETQYF. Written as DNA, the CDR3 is TGCAGCGTTGTTGGGACAGGGCTTCCTCAAGAGACCCAGTACTTC.

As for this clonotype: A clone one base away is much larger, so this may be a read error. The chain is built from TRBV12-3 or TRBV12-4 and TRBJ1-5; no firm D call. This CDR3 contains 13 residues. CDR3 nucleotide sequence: TGTGCCAGCAGTTCATATAGCCATCAGCCCCAGCATTTT. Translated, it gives CASSSYSHQPQHF.

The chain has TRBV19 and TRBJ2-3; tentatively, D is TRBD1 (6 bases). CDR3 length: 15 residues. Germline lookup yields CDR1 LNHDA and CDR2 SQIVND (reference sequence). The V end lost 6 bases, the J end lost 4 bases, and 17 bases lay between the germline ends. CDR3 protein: CASSDLGGVSDTQYF. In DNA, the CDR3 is TGTGCCAGTAGCGACTTAGGGGGAGTATCAGATACGCAGTATTTT. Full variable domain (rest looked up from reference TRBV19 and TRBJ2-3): DGGITQSPKYLFRKEGQNVTLSCEQNLNHDAMYWYRQDPGQGLRLIYYSQIVNDFQKGDIAEGYSVSREKKESFPLTVTSAQKNPTAFYLCASSDLGGVSDTQYFGPGTRLTVL.

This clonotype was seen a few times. CDR3 sequence (DNA): TGTGCCAGCACGAACACGGCATATAATTCACCCCTCCACTTT. Protein sequence: CASTNTAYNSPLHF. This rearrangement joins TRBV2 to TRBJ1-6; D not resolved. Deletions cut 7 bases from V and 4 bases from J, with 11 bases between. Germline-derived CDR1 and CDR2 are SNHLY and FYNNEI. The CDR3 length is 14 residues.

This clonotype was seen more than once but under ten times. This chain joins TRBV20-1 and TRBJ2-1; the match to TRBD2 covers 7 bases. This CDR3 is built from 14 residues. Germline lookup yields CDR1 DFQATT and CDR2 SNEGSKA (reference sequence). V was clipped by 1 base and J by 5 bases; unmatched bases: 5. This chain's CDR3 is CSARAAGDHNEQFF. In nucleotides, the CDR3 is TGCAGTGCTAGAGCTGCGGGGGACCACAATGAGCAGTTCTTC.

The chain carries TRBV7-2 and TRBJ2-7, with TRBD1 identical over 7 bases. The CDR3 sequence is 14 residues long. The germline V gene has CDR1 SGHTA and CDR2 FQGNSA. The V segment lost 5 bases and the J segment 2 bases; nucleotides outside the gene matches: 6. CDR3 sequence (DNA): TGTGCCAGCAGCCTGGGACAGTGTGCCTACGAGCAGTACTTC. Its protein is CASSLGQCAYEQYF.

The CDR3 bases are TGCAGTGCTAGGGGACTAGCGGGGATTACAGATACGCAGTATTTT. Translation: CSARGLAGITDTQYF. The rearrangement joins TRBV20-1 to TRBJ2-3; 13 bases agree with TRBD2. CDR3 length: 15 amino acids. Germline V gene sequence: CDR1 DFQATT, CDR2 SNEGSKA (reference sequence). V was clipped by 3 bases and J by 3 bases; unmatched bases: 3.

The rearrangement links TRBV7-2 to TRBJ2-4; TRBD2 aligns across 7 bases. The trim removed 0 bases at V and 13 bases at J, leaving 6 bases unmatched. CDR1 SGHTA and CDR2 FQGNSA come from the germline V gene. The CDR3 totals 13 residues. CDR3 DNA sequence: TGTGCCAGCAGCTTAGCATCTCTAGCGGAGCAGTACTTC. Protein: CASSLASLAEQYF.

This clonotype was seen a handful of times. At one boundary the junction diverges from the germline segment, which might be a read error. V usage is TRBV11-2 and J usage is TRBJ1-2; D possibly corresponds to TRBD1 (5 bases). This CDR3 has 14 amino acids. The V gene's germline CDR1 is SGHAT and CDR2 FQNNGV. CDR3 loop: CASSLGDSYYGYTF. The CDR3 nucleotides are TGTGCCAGCAGCTTAGGCGACAGCTACTACGGCTACACCTTC.

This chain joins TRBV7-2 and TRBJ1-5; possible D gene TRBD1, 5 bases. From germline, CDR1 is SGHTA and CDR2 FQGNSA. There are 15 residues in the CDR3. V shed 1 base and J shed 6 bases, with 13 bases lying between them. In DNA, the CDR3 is TGTGCCAGCAGCTTAGGGGTCAGGGAAGGTCAGCCCCAGCATTTT. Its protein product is CASSLGVREGQPQHF. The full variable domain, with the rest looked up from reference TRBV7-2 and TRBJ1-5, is GAGVSQSPSNKVTEKGKDVELRCDPISGHTALYWYRQSLGQGLEFLIYFQGNSAPDKSGLPSDRFSAERTGGSVSTLTIQRTQQEDSAVYLCASSLGVREGQPQHFGDGTRLSIL.